Here is one T cell receptor beta chain with its context. Its antigen specificity is not known. Qualities for individual bases were not recorded, and no much larger clone is one base off. The data were taken from a study of blood T cell repertoires in COVID-19 (dated by TCRdb to about 2020). Study-level background: Samples covering the acute and convalescent phases of COVID-19 were provided by collaborators in the United States, Italy and Spain. Where available, HLA class I and class II types were taken from metadata supplied by the sample provider and were not determined by assay-based typing. Subjects who had been exposed to COVID-19, were actively infected with it, or had recovered from it provided the deeply sampled blood TCRbeta repertoires that made up the dataset. Samples were obtained from the ongoing ImmuneRACE study (first 160 participants) and from 1,000 to 1,500 subjects provided by 6 global collaborators. The sample metadata nearly always contained a de-identified subject ID, COVID-19 status, age in years and sex. The repertoires were released in a freely available public database meant as a resource for research on the immune response to SARS-CoV-2. The prospective study material was composed of cDNA or gDNA derived from T cells, B-cell-depleted T cells, or PBMCs. What the study reported, not specific to this receptor: The amount of clinical and demographic metadata varied by source and participant and was provided uncurated.

TCRbeta CDR3 regions were amplified from genomic DNA using the immunoSEQ Assay, a bias-controlled multiplex PCR. In the source study's methods: Within the assay, amplification of reference gene primers was used to estimate how many nucleated cells each sample contained. To quantify the absolute abundance of each unique TCRbeta CDR3 rearrangement, sequence reads were collapsed and filtered. For each sample, productive Simpson clonality was calculated by taking the square root of Simpson's diversity index across productive rearrangements. TCRdb mirrors the immuneACCESS table, restricted to in-frame sequences. Some clones are absent from its copies; in checked studies, under half trace to an unresolved V gene, and the reason for the others is unknown. The V and J calls and clone size were taken over from that table, and D and trimming were inferred from the DNA. This sample has roughly 59,000 clones in its table, and around 79% of those were observed once. The ten most abundant clones make up about 10% of the sample.

Each collaborating institution followed its own protocols to collect whole blood in K2EDTA tubes. For TCRbeta analysis, collaborators shipped samples as frozen whole blood, isolated PBMCs, or DNA extracted from either of those sample types. CDR1 and CDR2, looked up from the germline V gene (reference sequence), are SEHNR and FQNEAQ. V was cut back by 5 bases and J by 9 bases, leaving a gap of 22 bases between them. The CDR3, cysteine through phenylalanine, is 15 amino acids long. Only the CDR3 DNA stays, 45 bases, in frame from base 1. Sequenced sample: peripheral blood. The origin of this receptor is a human donor in a cohort sampled during active COVID-19. In this chain, TRBV7-9 is recombined with TRBJ1-2; the D gene is perhaps TRBD1, on 6 matching bases. The CDR3 protein sequence reads: CASSTVAGAQRSYTF. The DNA sequence follows: TGTGCCAGCAGCACGGTCGCAGGGGCGCAAAGGAGCTACACCTTC.